The clone carrying this T cell receptor (beta chain) was recorded once. This sample is part of a study of Ad26.COV2.S vaccination and SARS-CoV-2 variants. TCRdb keeps only in-frame clones here, not all; method: immunoSEQ multiplex PCR. The data hold roughly 380,000 clones, with about 90% observed a single time. The CDR3 is made up of 12 amino acids. The V end was cut by 2 bases, the J end by 8 bases, with 7 bases between. The germline CDR1 and CDR2 sequences are PRHDT and FYEKMQ (reference sequence). This chain joins TRBV13 and TRBJ1-3, with D perhaps TRBD1 (5 bases). This TCR came from a human donor who had recovered from COVID-19. The input for sequencing was peripheral blood, taken after recovery from COVID-19. CDR3 residues: CASSLRGDTIYF. DNA for the CDR3: TGTGCCAGCAGCTTAAGAGGGGACACCATATATTTT.